The present T cell receptor beta chain was sequenced within a study of blood T cell repertoires in COVID-19. Study-level background: Spain, Italy and the United States supplied samples that represented acute and convalescent COVID-19.

TCRdb's table, derived via immunoSEQ multiplex PCR, lists solely in-frame clones and lacks some. The sample records under 200,000 clones, over 70% being singletons. Cohort 3 recovered donors had two negative PCRs, clearance, or symptom resolution. Germline loops: CDR1 SGHRS, CDR2 YFSETQ. CDR3 length: 14 residues. V lost 4 bases and J 6 bases, leaving 14 bases between the germline ends. The material sequenced was PBMCs or T cells enriched from blood (not recorded which). This clonotype was obtained from a woman aged 55-69 years who had recovered from COVID-19. V usage is TRBV5-1 and J usage is TRBJ1-5; tentatively, D is TRBD1 (5 bases). Here the CDR3 reads CASSQTGPGQPQHF. The CDR3 DNA sequence: TGCGCCAGCAGCCAAACAGGTCCCGGTCAGCCCCAGCATTTT.